Listed below are T cell receptor beta chains from one sample, sequenced in a study of cytomegalovirus exposure and HLA in healthy donors. The table came from immunoSEQ multiplex PCR; TCRdb's copy has only in-frame clones and leaves some out. The data hold 250,000 to 350,000 clones, with roughly 89% observed a single time. The sequenced sample was PBMCs. These receptors all stem from a woman aged 18-35 years in good health and CMV-seronegative. Each CDR3 is given with its conserved first and last residue. D genes are given only for firm matches. Size tells how often a clone was seen (once, few, many) or the class of an expanded clone, and some rows leave it out.

D: -; size: -; V: TRBV15; J: TRBJ2-2; CDR3: CATSRGGHFDTGELFF; DNA: TGTGCCACCAGCAGAGGTGGACACTTCGATACCGGGGAGCTGTTTTTT
D: -; size: -; V: TRBV6-6; J: TRBJ1-3; CDR3: CASSPKQGSGNTIYF; DNA: TGTGCCAGCAGCCCTAAACAGGGATCTGGAAACACCATATATTTT
D: -; size: -; V: TRBV19; J: TRBJ1-2; CDR3: CASSIGGGGGYTF; DNA: TGTGCCAGTAGTATAGGCGGGGGCGGGGGCTACACCTTC
D: TRBD2; size: -; V: TRBV7-2; J: TRBJ2-7; CDR3: CASSLVRTSFEQYF; DNA: TGTGCCAGCAGCTTAGTACGGACTAGCTTCGAGCAGTACTTC
D: -; size: -; V: TRBV29-1; J: TRBJ2-7; CDR3: CSVVQATNYEQYF; DNA: TGCAGCGTTGTACAGGCAACTAATTACGAGCAGTACTTC
D: -; size: -; V: TRBV7-3; J: TRBJ2-3; CDR3: CASSPTPQDVTDTQYF; DNA: TGTGCCAGCAGCCCCACCCCCCAGGATGTGACAGATACGCAGTATTTT
D: -; size: -; V: TRBV18; J: TRBJ2-1; CDR3: CASSPYRDDEQFF; DNA: TGTGCCAGCTCACCTTACAGGGACGATGAGCAGTTCTTC
D: TRBD1; size: -; V: TRBV6-1; J: TRBJ1-2; CDR3: CASSDPTGAGDYGYTF; DNA: TGTGCCAGCAGTGACCCGACAGGGGCGGGTGACTATGGCTACACCTTC
D: -; size: -; V: TRBV29-1; J: TRBJ1-2; CDR3: CSARENGYTF; DNA: TGCAGTGCGAGAGAGAATGGCTACACCTTC
D: -; size: -; V: TRBV6-1; J: TRBJ2-7; CDR3: CASLRDSSYEQYF; DNA: TGTGCCAGCTTGCGGGACAGCTCCTACGAGCAGTACTTC
D: -; size: -; V: TRBV29-1; J: TRBJ1-1; CDR3: CSVQWTEAFF; DNA: TGCAGCGTTCAGTGGACTGAAGCTTTCTTT
D: -; size: once; V: TRBV18; J: TRBJ2-1; CDR3: CASSPPGVPGEQFF; DNA: TGTGCCAGCTCACCCCCGGGGGTTCCGGGTGAGCAGTTCTTC
D: TRBD1; size: -; V: TRBV10-3; J: TRBJ1-2; CDR3: CATTPFRQGIVGYTF; DNA: TGTGCCACCACCCCGTTCCGACAGGGTATCGTTGGCTACACCTTC
D: -; size: -; V: TRBV10-1; J: TRBJ1-1; CDR3: CASSEFPGMDTEAFF; DNA: TGCGCCAGCAGTGAATTCCCAGGGATGGACACTGAAGCTTTCTTT
D: -; size: -; V: TRBV7-8; J: TRBJ2-7; CDR3: CASSLFQGEAYEQYF; DNA: TGTGCCAGCAGCTTATTCCAGGGTGAAGCCTACGAGCAGTACTTC
D: -; size: -; V: TRBV6-5; J: TRBJ1-2; CDR3: CASSYGGNYGYTF; DNA: TGTGCCAGCAGTTATGGCGGAAACTATGGCTACACCTTC
D: -; size: -; V: TRBV6-5; J: TRBJ1-4; CDR3: CASSSGTRREKLFF; DNA: TGTGCCAGCTCCTCAGGGACTCGCCGGGAAAAACTGTTTTTT
D: -; size: -; V: TRBV5-1; J: TRBJ1-5; CDR3: CASSLERDQPQHF; DNA: TGCGCCAGCAGCTTGGAACGCGATCAGCCCCAGCATTTT
D: TRBD2; size: -; V: TRBV10-3; J: TRBJ2-1; CDR3: CAISLSGGSGNEQFF; DNA: TGTGCCATCAGTCTTAGCGGGGGATCGGGGAATGAGCAGTTCTTC
D: -; size: -; V: TRBV12-5; J: TRBJ2-2; CDR3: CASGLEQGSGELFF; DNA: TGTGCTAGTGGTTTGGAACAGGGTTCCGGGGAGCTGTTTTTT
D: -; size: -; V: TRBV4-1; J: TRBJ2-7; CDR3: CASSQTEGSYEQYF; DNA: TGCGCCAGCAGCCAAACGGAGGGCTCCTACGAGCAGTACTTC
D: -; size: -; V: TRBV7-8; J: TRBJ1-3; CDR3: CASSFGSSGNTIYF; DNA: TGTGCCAGCAGCTTCGGGAGCTCTGGAAACACCATATATTTT
D: TRBD1; size: -; V: TRBV14; J: TRBJ2-1; CDR3: CASSAGTGWTGEQFF; DNA: TGTGCCAGCAGTGCCGGGACAGGGTGGACAGGAGAGCAGTTCTTC